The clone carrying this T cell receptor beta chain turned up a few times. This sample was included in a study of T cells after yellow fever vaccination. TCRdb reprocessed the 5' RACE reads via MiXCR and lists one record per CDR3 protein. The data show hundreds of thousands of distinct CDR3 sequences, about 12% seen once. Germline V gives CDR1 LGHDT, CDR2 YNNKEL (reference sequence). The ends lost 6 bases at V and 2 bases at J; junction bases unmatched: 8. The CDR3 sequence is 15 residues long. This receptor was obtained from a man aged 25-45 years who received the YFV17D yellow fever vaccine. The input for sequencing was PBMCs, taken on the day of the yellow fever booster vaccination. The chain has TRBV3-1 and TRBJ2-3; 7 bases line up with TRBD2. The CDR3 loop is CASRPRGSLTDTQYF. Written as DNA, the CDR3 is TGTGCCAGCAGGCCCCGCGGGAGTCTCACAGATACGCAGTATTTT.